The clone carrying this T cell receptor beta chain was recorded many times. Its antigen is still unknown. V dropped 1 base and J dropped 7 bases, with 11 bases sitting between them. The CDR3 spans 14 residues. The germline V gene encodes CDR1 SGHAT and CDR2 FQNNGV. Using its own MiXCR run on the multiplex PCR reads, TCRdb lists one record per CDR3 protein. This repertoire shows some 130,000 distinct CDR3 sequences, 15% to 20% found once; its top ten account for 3.5% to 4.5%. Axillary draining lymph nodes of breast cancer patients supplied the node samples. The data were obtained in a study of breast tumors, draining lymph nodes, adjacent tissues. Study outcomes and limitations: Data fit most tumor T cells coming from lymph node, expanding in tumor. Luminal-like breast cancer showed significantly higher tumor–nontumor repertoire similarity than basal-like.

Input material: axillary lymph node tissue. This receptor was taken from a female donor with breast cancer. Some clones in this sample may be carry-over from other donors' samples. The chain is built from TRBV11-2 and TRBJ2-1; D call uncertain. The CDR3: CASSLVPQKNEQFF. The CDR3 bases are TGTGCCAGCAGCTTAGTGCCTCAAAAGAATGAGCAGTTCTTC.